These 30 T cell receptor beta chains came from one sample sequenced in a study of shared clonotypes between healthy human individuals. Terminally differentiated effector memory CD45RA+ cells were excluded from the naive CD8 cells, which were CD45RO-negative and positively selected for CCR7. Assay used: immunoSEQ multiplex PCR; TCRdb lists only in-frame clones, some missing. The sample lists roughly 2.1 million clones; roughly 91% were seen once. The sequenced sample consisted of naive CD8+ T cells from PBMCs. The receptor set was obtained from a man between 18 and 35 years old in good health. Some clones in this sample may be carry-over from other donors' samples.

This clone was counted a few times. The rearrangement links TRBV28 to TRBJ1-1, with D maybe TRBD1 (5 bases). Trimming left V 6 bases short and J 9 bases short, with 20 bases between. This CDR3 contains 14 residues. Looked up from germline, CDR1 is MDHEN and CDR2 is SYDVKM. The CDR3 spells CASRELRGRGQAFF. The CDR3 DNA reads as TGTGCCAGCAGGGAGCTCCGGGGCCGTGGGCAAGCTTTCTTT.

The CDR3 DNA reads as TGTGCCAGCAGCTTGTGGGCTAGTCGTGGGTACGAGCAGTACTTC. It specifies CASSLWASRGYEQYF. The chain links TRBV5-4 to TRBJ2-7; D gene uncertain. This CDR3 region has 15 residues. V gave up 1 base and J gave up 4 bases, with 15 bases separating them. CDR1 SGHNT and CDR2 YYREEE come from the germline V gene (reference sequence).

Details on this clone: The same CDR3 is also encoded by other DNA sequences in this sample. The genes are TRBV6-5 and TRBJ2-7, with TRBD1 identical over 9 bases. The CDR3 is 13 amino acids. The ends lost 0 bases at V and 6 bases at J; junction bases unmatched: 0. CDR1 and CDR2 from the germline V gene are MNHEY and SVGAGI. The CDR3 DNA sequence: TGTGCCAGCAGTTACTCGACAGGGGGCGAGCAGTACTTC. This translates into CASSYSTGGEQYF.

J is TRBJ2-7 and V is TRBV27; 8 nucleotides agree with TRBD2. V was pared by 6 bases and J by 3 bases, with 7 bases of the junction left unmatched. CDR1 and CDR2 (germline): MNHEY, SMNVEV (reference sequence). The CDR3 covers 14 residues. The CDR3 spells CASRPGGMGYEQYF. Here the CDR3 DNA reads TGTGCCAGCAGGCCGGGGGGGATGGGCTACGAGCAGTACTTC.

As DNA, the CDR3 is TGTGCCAGCAGCGTAGCAGGGGGCTACACTGAAGCTTTCTTT. This encodes CASSVAGGYTEAFF. J is TRBJ1-1 and V is TRBV9; TRBD1 matches 8 bases. CDR1 and CDR2 from the germline V gene are SGDLS and YYNGEE. The CDR3 is 14 amino acids. V was pared by 0 bases and J by 3 bases, with 1 base of the junction left unmatched.

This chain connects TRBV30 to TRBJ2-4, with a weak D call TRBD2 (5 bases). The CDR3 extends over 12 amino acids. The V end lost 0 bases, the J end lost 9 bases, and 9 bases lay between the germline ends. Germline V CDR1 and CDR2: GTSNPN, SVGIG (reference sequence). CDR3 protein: CAWSVLSGIQYF. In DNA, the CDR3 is TGTGCCTGGAGTGTACTGAGCGGCATTCAGTACTTC. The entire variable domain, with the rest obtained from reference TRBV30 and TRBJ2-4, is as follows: SQTIHQWPATLVQPVGSPLSLECTVEGTSNPNLYWYRQAAGRGLQLLFYSVGIGQISSEVPQNLSASRPQDRQFILSSKKLLLSDSGFYLCAWSVLSGIQYFGAGTRLSVL.

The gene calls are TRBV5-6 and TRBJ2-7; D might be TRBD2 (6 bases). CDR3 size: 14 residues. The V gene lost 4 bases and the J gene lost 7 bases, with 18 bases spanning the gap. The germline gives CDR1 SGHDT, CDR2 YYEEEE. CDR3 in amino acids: CASSPSSGSGEQYF. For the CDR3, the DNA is TGTGCCAGCAGCCCTAGTAGCGGCTCTGGGGAGCAGTACTTC.

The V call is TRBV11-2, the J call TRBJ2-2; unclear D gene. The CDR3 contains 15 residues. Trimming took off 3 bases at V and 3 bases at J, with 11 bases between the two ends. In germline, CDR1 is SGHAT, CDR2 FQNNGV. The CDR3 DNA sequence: TGTGCCAGCAGCTTCGAACGACACGACACCGGGGAGCTGTTTTTT. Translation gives CASSFERHDTGELFF.

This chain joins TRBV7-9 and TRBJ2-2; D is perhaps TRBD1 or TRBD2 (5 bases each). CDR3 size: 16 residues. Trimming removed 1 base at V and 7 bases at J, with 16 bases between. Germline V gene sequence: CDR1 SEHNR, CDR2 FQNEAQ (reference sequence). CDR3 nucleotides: TGTGCCAGCAGCTTAGAGAGAGGGGCTGGTGACGGGGAGCTGTTTTTT. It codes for CASSLERGAGDGELFF.

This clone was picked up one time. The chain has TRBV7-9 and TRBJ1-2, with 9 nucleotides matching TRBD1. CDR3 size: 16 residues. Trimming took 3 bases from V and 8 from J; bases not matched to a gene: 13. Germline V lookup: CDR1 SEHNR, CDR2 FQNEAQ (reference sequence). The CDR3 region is CASSLGGRGQGYGYTF. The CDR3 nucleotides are TGTGCCAGCAGCTTGGGGGGAAGGGGACAGGGATACGGCTACACCTTC. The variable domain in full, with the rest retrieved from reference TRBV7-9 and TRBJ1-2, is DTGVSQNPRHKITKRGQNVTFRCDPISEHNRLYWYRQTLGQGPEFLTYFQNEAQLEKSRLLSDRFSAERPKGSFSTLEIQRTEQGDSAMYLCASSLGGRGQGYGYTFGSGTRLTVV.

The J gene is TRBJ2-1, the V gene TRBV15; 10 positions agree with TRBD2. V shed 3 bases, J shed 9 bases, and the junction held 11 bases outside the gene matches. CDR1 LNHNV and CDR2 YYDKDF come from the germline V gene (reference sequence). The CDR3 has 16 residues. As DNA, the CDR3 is TGTGCCACCAGCAGGACTGGACTAGCGGAGCGGGGTGAGCAGTTCTTC. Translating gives CATSRTGLAERGEQFF.

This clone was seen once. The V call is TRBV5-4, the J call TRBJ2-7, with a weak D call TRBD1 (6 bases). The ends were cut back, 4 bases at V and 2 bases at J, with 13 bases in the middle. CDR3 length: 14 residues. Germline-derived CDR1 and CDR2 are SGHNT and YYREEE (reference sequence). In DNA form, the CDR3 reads TGTGCCAGCAGCGACTGGGGGCGGACCTACGAGCAGTACTTC. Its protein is CASSDWGRTYEQYF.

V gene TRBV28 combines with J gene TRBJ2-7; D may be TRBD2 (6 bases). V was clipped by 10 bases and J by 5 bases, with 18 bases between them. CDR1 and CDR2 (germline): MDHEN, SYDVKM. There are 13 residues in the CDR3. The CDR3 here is CATRTGVVDEQYF. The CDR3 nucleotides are TGTGCCACCCGAACGGGGGTGGTGGACGAGCAGTACTTC. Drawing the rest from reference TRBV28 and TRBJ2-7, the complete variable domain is DVKVTQSSRYLVKRTGEKVFLECVQDMDHENMFWYRQDPGLGLRLIYFSYDVKMKEKGDIPEGYSVSREKKERFSLILESASTNQTSMYLCATRTGVVDEQYFGPGTRLTVT.

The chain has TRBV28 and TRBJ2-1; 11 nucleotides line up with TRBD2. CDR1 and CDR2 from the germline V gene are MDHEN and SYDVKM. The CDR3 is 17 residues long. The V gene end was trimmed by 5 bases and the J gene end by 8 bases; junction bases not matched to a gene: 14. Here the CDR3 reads CASSPTPGLAVVDEQFF. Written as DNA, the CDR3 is TGTGCCAGCAGTCCCACCCCGGGACTAGCGGTCGTCGATGAGCAGTTCTTC.

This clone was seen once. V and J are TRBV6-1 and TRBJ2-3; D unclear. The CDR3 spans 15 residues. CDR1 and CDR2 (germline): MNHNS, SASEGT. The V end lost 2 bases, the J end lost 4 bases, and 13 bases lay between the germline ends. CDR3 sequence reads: CASSEWIGVPDTQYF. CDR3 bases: TGTGCCAGCAGTGAATGGATAGGTGTTCCAGATACGCAGTATTTT.

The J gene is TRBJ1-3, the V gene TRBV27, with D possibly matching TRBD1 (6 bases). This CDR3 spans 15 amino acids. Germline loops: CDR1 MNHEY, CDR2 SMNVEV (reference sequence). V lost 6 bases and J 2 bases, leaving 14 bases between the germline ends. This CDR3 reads CASSLTGVTGNTIYF. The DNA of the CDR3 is TGTGCCAGCAGCCTGACAGGAGTAACTGGAAACACCATATATTTT.

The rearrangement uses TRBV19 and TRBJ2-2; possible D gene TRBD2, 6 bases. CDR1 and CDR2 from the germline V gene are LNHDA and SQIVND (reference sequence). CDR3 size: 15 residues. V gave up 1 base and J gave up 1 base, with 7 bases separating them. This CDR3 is CASSIAGLNTGELFF. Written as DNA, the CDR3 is TGTGCCAGTAGTATAGCGGGACTGAACACCGGGGAGCTGTTTTTT.

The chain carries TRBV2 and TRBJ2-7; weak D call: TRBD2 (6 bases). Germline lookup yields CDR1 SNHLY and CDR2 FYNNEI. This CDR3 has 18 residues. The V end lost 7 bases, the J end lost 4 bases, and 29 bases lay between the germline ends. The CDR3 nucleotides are TGTGCCAGCATTGATTGGCCCCTGACCGGGAGTGACGGATACGAGCAGTACTTC. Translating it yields CASIDWPLTGSDGYEQYF.

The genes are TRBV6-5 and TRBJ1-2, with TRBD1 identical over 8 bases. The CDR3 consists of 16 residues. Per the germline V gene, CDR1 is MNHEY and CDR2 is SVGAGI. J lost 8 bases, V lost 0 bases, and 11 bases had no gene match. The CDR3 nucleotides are TGTGCCAGCAGTTACTCAGGGCCAGGGGGCGTCGGAGGCTACACCTTC. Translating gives CASSYSGPGGVGGYTF.

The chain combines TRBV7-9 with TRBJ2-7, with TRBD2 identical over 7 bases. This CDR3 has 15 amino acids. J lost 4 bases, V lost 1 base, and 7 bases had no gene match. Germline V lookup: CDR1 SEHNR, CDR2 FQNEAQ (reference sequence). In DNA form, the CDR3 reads TGTGCCAGCAGCTTAGGTGGGAGGGCCGCTTACGAGCAGTACTTC. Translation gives CASSLGGRAAYEQYF.

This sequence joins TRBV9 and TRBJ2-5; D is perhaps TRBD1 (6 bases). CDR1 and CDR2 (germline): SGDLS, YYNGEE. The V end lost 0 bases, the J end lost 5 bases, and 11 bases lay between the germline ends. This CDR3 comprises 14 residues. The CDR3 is CASSVDRVDETQYF. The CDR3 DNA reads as TGTGCCAGCAGCGTAGACAGGGTCGACGAGACCCAGTACTTC.

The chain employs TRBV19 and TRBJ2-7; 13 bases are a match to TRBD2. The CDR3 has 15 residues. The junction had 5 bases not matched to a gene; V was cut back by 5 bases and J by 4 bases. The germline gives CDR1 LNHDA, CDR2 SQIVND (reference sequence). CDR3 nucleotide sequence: TGTGCCAGTAGTGGAGGGACTAGCGGGGCGTACGAGCAGTACTTC. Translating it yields CASSGGTSGAYEQYF.

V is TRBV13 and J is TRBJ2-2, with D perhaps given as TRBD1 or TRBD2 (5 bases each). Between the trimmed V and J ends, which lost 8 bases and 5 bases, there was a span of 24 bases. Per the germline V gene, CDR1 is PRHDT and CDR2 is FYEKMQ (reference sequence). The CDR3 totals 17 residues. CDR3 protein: CASCQGPAGGMTGELFF. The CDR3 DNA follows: TGTGCCAGCTGCCAGGGTCCCGCTGGGGGTATGACCGGGGAGCTGTTTTTT.

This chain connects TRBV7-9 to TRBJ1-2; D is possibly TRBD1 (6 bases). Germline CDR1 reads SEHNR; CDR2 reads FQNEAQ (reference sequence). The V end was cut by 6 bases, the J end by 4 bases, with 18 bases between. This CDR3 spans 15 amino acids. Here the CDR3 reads CASRPPRGAGYGYTF. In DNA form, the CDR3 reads TGTGCCAGCAGGCCACCTAGGGGGGCGGGCTATGGCTACACCTTC.

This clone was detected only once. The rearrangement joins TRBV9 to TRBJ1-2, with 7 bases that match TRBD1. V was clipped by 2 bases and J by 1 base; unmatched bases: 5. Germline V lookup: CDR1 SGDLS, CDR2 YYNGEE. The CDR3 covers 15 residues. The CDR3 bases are TGTGCCAGCAGCGTGACCGGGACAGATAACTATGGCTACACCTTC. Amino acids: CASSVTGTDNYGYTF.

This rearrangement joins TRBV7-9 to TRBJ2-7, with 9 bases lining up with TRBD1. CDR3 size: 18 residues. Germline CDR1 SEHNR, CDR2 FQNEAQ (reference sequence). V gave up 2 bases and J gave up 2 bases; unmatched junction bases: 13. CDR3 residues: CASSLLTLGTGPAYEQYF. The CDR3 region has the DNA TGTGCCAGCAGCTTACTGACCCTCGGGACAGGGCCAGCCTACGAGCAGTACTTC.

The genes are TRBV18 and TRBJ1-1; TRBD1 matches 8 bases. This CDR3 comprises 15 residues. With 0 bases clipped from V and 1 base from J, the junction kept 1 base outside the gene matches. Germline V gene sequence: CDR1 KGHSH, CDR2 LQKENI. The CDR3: CASSPPGTGNTEAFF. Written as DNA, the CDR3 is TGTGCCAGCTCACCACCTGGGACAGGGAACACTGAAGCTTTCTTT.

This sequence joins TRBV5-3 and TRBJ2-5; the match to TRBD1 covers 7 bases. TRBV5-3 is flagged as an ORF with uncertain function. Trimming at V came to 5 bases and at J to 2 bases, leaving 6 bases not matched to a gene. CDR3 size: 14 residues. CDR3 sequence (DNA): TGTGCCAGAAGTCCGGGACAGCAGCAAGAGACCCAGTACTTC. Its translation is CARSPGQQQETQYF.

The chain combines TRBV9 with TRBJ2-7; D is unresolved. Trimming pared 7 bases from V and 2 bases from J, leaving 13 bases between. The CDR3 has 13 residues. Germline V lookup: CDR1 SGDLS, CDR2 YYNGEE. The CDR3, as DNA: TGTGCCAGCCTGCGCTCAGGAACCTACGAGCAGTACTTC. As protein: CASLRSGTYEQYF.

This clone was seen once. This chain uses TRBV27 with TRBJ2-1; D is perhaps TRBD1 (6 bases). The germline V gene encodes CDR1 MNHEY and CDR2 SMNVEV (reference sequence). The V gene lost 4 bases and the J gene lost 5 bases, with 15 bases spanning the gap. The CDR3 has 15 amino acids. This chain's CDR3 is CASSYIFGGDNEQFF. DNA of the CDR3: TGTGCCAGCAGTTATATCTTTGGGGGCGACAATGAGCAGTTCTTC.